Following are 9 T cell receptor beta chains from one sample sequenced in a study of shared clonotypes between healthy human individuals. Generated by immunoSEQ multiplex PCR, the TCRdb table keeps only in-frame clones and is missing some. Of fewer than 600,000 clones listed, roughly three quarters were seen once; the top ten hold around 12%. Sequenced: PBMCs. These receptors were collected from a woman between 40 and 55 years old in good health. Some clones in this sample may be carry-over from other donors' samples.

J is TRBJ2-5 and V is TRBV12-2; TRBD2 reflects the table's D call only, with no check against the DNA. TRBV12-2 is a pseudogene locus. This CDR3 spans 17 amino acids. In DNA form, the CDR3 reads TGTGCAAGTCGCCTTGGACTAGCGGAATCATACGGGGAGACCCAGTACTTC. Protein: CASRLGLAESYGETQYF.

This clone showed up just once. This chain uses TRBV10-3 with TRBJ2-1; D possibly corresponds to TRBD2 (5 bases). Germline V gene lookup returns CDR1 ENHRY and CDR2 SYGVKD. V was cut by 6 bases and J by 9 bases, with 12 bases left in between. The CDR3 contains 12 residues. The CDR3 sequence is CAIRSSSGEQFF. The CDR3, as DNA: TGTGCCATCAGGTCTAGCTCCGGTGAGCAGTTCTTC.

This CDR3 is CASSRDGYGYTF. CDR3 DNA: TGTGCCAGCAGCCGGGACGGCTATGGCTACACCTTC. The chain is built from TRBV7-3 and TRBJ1-2, with D possibly being TRBD1 (5 bases). The CDR3 is 12 residues long. V was shortened by 5 bases and J by 4 bases, with 8 bases between the two germline ends. Germline loops: CDR1 SGHTA, CDR2 FQGTGA.

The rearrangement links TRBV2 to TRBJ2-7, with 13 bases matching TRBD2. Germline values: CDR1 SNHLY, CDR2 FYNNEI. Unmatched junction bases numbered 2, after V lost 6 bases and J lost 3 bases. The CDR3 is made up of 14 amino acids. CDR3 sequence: CASSRTSGSYEQYF. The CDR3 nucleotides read TGTGCCAGCAGCAGGACTAGCGGGAGCTACGAGCAGTACTTC. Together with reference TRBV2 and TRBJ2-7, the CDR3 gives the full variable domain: EPEVTQTPSHQVTQMGQEVILRCVPISNHLYFYWYRQILGQKVEFLVSFYNNEISEKSEIFDDQFSVERPDGSNFTLKIRSTKLEDSAMYFCASSRTSGSYEQYFGPGTRLTVT.

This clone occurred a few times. The CDR3 DNA reads TGTGCCAGCAGCCAAGATGACGGCTCCTACAATGAGCAGTTCTTC. Translation gives CASSQDDGSYNEQFF. The chain combines TRBV4-2 with TRBJ2-1; no clear D. Germline lookup yields CDR1 LGHNA and CDR2 YNFKEQ. V was trimmed by 0 bases and J by 0 bases, leaving 6 bases between them. This CDR3 spans 15 amino acids.

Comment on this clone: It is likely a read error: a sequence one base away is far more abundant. The CDR3, as DNA: TGTGCCAGCGGTTTATCGGGAGAGACCCAGTACTTC. Amino acids: CASGLSGETQYF. The chain recombines TRBV27 with TRBJ2-5; unclear D gene. CDR1 is MNHEY, CDR2 SMNVEV, per germline (reference sequence). This CDR3 is 12 amino acids long.

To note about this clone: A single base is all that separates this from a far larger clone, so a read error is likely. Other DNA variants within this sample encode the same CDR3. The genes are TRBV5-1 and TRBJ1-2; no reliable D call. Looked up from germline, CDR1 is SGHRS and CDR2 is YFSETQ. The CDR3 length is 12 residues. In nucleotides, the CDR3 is TGCGCTAGCAGCTTGGAATATAGTGGCTACACCTTC. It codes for CASSLEYSGYTF.

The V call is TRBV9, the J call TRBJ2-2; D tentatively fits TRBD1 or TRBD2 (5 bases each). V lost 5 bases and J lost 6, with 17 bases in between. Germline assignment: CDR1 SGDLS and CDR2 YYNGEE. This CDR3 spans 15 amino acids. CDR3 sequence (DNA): TGTGCCAGCAGGGACCGAGGGGAATCCTCCGGGGAGCTGTTTTTT. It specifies CASRDRGESSGELFF. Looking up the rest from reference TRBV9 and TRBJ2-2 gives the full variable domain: DSGVTQTPKHLITATGQRVTLRCSPRSGDLSVYWYQQSLDQGLQFLIQYYNGEERAKGNILERFSAQQFPDLHSELNLSSLELGDSALYFCASRDRGESSGELFFGEGSRLTVL.

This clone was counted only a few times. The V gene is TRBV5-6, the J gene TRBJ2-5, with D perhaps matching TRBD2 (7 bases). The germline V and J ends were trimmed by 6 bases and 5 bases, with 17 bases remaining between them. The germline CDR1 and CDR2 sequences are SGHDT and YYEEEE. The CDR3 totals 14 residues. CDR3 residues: CASTMAGAWETQYF. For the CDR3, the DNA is TGTGCCAGCACCATGGCGGGGGCGTGGGAGACCCAGTACTTC.